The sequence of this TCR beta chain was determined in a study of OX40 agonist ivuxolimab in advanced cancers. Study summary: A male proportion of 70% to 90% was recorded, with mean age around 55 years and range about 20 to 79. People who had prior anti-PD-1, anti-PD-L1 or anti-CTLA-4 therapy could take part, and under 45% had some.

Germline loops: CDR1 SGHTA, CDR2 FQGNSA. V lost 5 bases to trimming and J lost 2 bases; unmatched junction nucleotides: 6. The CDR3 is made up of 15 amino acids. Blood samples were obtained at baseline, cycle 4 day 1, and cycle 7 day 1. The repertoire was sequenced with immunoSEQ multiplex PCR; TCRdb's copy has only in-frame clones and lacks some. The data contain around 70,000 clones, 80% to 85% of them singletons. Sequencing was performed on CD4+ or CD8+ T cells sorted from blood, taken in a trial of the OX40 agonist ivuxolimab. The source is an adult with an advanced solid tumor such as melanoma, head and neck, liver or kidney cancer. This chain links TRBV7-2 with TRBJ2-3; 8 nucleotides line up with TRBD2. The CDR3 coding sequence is TGTGCCAGCAGCCCCCCAGCGGGGGCCACAGATACGCAGTATTTT. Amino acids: CASSPPAGATDTQYF. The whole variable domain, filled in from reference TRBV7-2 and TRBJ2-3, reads GAGVSQSPSNKVTEKGKDVELRCDPISGHTALYWYRQSLGQGLEFLIYFQGNSAPDKSGLPSDRFSAERTGGSVSTLTIQRTQQEDSAVYLCASSPPAGATDTQYFGPGTRLTVL.